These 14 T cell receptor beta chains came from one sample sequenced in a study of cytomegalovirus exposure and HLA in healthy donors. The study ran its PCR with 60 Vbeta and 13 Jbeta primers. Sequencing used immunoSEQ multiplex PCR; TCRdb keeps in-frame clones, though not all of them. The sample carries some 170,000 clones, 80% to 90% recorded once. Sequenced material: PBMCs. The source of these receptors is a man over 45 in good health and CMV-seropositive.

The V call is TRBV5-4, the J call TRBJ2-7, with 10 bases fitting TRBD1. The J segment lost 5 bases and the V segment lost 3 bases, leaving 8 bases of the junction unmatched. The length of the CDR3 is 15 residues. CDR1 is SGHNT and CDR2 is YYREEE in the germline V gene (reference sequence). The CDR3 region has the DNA TGTGCCAGCAGCTCCGGGACAGGGGTTTGGCACGAGCAGTACTTC. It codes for CASSSGTGVWHEQYF.

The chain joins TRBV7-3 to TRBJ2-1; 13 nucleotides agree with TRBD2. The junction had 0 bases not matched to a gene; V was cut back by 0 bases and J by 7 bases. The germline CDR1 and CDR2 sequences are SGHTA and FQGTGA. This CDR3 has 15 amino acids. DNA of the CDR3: TGTGCCAGCAGCTTAACGACTAGCGGGAGGAATGAGCAGTTCTTC. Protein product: CASSLTTSGRNEQFF.

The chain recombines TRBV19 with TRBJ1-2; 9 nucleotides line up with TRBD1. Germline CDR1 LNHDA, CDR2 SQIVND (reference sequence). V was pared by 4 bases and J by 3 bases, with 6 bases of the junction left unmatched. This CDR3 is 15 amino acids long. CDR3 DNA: TGTGCCAGTAGTACCCGGGACAGGGTACACTATGGCTACACCTTC. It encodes CASSTRDRVHYGYTF.

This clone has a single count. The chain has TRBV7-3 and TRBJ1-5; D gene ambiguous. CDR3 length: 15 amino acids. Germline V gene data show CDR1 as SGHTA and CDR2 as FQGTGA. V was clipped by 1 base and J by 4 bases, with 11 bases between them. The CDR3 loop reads CASSLMRPANQPQHF. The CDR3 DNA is TGTGCCAGCAGCTTAATGAGGCCAGCTAATCAGCCCCAGCATTTT.

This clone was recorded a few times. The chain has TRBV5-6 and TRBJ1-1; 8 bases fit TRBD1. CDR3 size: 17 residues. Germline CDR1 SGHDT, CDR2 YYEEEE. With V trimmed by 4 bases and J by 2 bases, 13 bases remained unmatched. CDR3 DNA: TGTGCCAGCAGCCGGAGACGGACAGGGACATCTAACACTGAAGCTTTCTTT. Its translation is CASSRRRTGTSNTEAFF. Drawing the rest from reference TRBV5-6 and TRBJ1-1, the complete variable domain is DAGVTQSPTHLIKTRGQQVTLRCSPKSGHDTVSWYQQALGQGPQFIFQYYEEEERQRGNFPDRFSGHQFPNYSSELNVNALLLGDSALYLCASSRRRTGTSNTEAFFGQGTRLTVV.

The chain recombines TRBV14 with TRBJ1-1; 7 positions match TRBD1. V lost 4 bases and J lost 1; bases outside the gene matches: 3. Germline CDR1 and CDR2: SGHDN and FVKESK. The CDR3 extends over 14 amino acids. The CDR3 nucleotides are TGTGCCAGCAGCCTCAGGACAGGGAACACTGAAGCTTTCTTT. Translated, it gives CASSLRTGNTEAFF.

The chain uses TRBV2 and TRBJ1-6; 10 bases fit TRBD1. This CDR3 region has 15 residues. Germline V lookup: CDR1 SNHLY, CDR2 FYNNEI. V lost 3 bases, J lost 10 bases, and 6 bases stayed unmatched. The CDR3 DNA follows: TGTGCCAGCAGTGACACGGGGACAGGGGAGTCACCCCTCCACTTT. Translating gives CASSDTGTGESPLHF. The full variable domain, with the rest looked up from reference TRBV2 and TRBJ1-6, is EPEVTQTPSHQVTQMGQEVILRCVPISNHLYFYWYRQILGQKVEFLVSFYNNEISEKSEIFDDQFSVERPDGSNFTLKIRSTKLEDSAMYFCASSDTGTGESPLHFGNGTRLTVT.

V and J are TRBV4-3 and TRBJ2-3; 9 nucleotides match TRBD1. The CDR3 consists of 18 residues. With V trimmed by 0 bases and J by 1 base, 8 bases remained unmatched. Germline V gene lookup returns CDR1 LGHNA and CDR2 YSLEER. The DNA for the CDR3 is TGCGCCAGCAGCCAAGATCGGTTCGGACAGGGGCGCACAGATACGCAGTATTTT. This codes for CASSQDRFGQGRTDTQYF.

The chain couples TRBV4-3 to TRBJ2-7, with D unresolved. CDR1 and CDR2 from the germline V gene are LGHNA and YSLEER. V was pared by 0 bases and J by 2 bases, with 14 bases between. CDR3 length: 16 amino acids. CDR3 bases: TGCGCCAGCAGCCAAGATCAGGTTTCCCTGCCCTACGAGCAGTACTTC. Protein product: CASSQDQVSLPYEQYF.

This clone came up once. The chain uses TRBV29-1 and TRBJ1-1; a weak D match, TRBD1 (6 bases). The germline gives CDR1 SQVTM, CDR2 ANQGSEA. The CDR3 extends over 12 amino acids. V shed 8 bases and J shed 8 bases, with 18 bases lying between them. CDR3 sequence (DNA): TGCAGCATTAAGGGGGGGGCACTGGAAGCTTTCTTT. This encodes CSIKGGALEAFF.

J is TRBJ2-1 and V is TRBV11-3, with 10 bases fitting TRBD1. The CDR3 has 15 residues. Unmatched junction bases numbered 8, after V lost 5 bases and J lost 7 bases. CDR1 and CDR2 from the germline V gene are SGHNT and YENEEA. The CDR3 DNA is TGTGCCAGCAGCAAGGGGACAGGGGATGGGAATGAGCAGTTCTTC. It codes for CASSKGTGDGNEQFF. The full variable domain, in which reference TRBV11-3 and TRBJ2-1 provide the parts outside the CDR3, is EAGVVQSPRYKIIEKKQPVAFWCNPISGHNTLYWYLQNLGQGPELLIRYENEEAVDDSQLPKDRFSAERLKGVDSTLKIQPAELGDSAVYLCASSKGTGDGNEQFFGPGTRLTVL.

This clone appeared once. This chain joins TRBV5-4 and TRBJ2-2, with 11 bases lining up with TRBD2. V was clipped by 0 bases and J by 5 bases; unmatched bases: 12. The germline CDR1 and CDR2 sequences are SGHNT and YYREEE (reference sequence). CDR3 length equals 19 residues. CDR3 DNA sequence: TGTGCCAGCAGCTTGGGGAGGACTAGCGGGTTTCGGAGGACCGGGGAGCTGTTTTTT. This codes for CASSLGRTSGFRRTGELFF.

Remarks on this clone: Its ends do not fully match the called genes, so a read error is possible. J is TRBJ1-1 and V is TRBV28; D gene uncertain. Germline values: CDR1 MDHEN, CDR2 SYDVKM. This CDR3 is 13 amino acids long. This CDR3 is CASSLRLVEPGIF. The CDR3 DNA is TGTGCCAGCAGTTTAAGGTTGGTGGAGCCCGGCATTTTT.

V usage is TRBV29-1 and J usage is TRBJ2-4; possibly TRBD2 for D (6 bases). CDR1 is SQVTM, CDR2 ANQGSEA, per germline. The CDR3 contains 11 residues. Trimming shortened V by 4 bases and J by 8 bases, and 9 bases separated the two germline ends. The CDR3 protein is CSVARDYIQYF. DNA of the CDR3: TGCAGCGTTGCGCGGGATTACATTCAGTACTTC.